One sample yielded the 15 T cell receptor beta chains listed below, sequenced in a study of blood T cell repertoires in COVID-19. The method was immunoSEQ multiplex PCR; TCRdb's version includes in-frame clones alone and lacks a portion of them. Of fewer than 250,000 clones listed, about 83% are singletons. The source material was peripheral blood. These TCRs come from a human donor in a cohort sampled during active COVID-19.

The J gene is TRBJ1-5, the V gene TRBV12-3 or TRBV12-4; the D gene is possibly TRBD1 (5 bases). The CDR3 is 13 residues long. Trimming took 3 bases from V and 5 from J, leaving 8 bases between them. The CDR3: CASSFQTDQPQHF. In DNA, the CDR3 is TGTGCCAGCAGTTTCCAGACAGATCAGCCCCAGCATTTT.

This sequence joins TRBV14 and TRBJ1-1; 7 bases map to TRBD1. Germline V gene data show CDR1 as SGHDN and CDR2 as FVKESK. The CDR3 is 13 amino acids. V was clipped by 5 bases and J by 3 bases; unmatched bases: 3. The CDR3 protein is CASSWDRDTEAFF. The CDR3 region has the DNA TGTGCCAGCAGCTGGGACAGAGACACTGAAGCTTTCTTT. The whole variable domain, remainder taken from reference TRBV14 and TRBJ1-1, is EAGVTQFPSHSVIEKGQTVTLRCDPISGHDNLYWYRRVMGKEIKFLLHFVKESKQDESGMPNNRFLAERTGGTYSTLKVQPAELEDSGVYFCASSWDRDTEAFFGQGTRLTVV.

The rearrangement joins TRBV6-6 to TRBJ1-5; 8 bases align to TRBD1. The germline V gene has CDR1 MNHNY and CDR2 SVGAGI (reference sequence). The CDR3 contains 14 residues. V was pared by 7 bases and J by 2 bases, with 4 bases of the junction left unmatched. The CDR3 region has the DNA TGTGCCAGCACAGGGGGCCTAGGCAATCAGCCCCAGCATTTT. Translation: CASTGGLGNQPQHF.

The chain combines TRBV25-1 with TRBJ2-7; tentatively, D is TRBD2 (6 bases). Trimming pared 7 bases from V and 6 bases from J, leaving 10 bases between. CDR1 and CDR2 (germline): MGHDK, SYGVNS. The CDR3 is 11 amino acids. The CDR3 is CASNKGGEQYF. DNA of the CDR3: TGTGCCAGCAATAAGGGAGGCGAGCAGTACTTC.

The chain couples TRBV11-2 to TRBJ2-1, with no clear D. The CDR3 covers 13 residues. Germline V CDR1 and CDR2: SGHAT, FQNNGV. The V end was cut by 0 bases, the J end by 4 bases, with 4 bases between. CDR3 DNA: TGTGCCAGCAGCTTAGAACAATACAATGAGCAGTTCTTC. Protein: CASSLEQYNEQFF.

The rearrangement links TRBV2 to TRBJ2-6; TRBD1 agrees at 7 bases. V trimming: 11 bases; J trimming: 0 bases; junction bases outside the gene matches: 1. CDR3 size: 13 residues. Germline CDR1 reads SNHLY; CDR2 reads FYNNEI. The CDR3 DNA reads TGTGCCCAGGGGGACTCTGGGGCCAACGTCCTGACTTTC. It encodes CAQGDSGANVLTF. Supplemented by reference TRBV2 and TRBJ2-6, the full variable domain reads EPEVTQTPSHQVTQMGQEVILRCVPISNHLYFYWYRQILGQKVEFLVSFYNNEISEKSEIFDDQFSVERPDGSNFTLKIRSTKLEDSAMYFCAQGDSGANVLTFGAGSRLTVL.

This clone was seen ten or more times. The chain joins TRBV11-3 to TRBJ2-1; perhaps TRBD2 as D (5 bases). The CDR3 runs 14 residues. Per germline, CDR1 SGHNT and CDR2 YENEEA. V was trimmed by 1 base and J by 7 bases, leaving 11 bases between them. This CDR3 is CASSLGFSENEQFF. CDR3 coding DNA: TGTGCCAGCAGCTTAGGGTTTAGCGAGAATGAGCAGTTCTTC.

J is TRBJ1-1 and V is TRBV13; possibly TRBD1 for D (5 bases). This CDR3 is 15 amino acids long. Trimming pared 8 bases from V and 1 base from J, leaving 17 bases between. In germline, CDR1 is PRHDT, CDR2 FYEKMQ (reference sequence). The CDR3 spells CASQRWGLPNTEAFF. The DNA for the CDR3 is TGTGCCAGCCAGCGATGGGGACTGCCGAACACTGAAGCTTTCTTT. Full variable domain (rest looked up from reference TRBV13 and TRBJ1-1): AAGVIQSPRHLIKEKRETATLKCYPIPRHDTVYWYQQGPGQDPQFLISFYEKMQSDKGSIPDRFSAQQFSDYHSELNMSSLELGDSALYFCASQRWGLPNTEAFFGQGTRLTVV.

The J gene is TRBJ2-1, the V gene TRBV19; D gene ambiguous. The germline V gene encodes CDR1 LNHDA and CDR2 SQIVND (reference sequence). V shed 7 bases and J shed 10 bases, with 14 bases lying between them. The CDR3 consists of 12 residues. The CDR3 loop reads CASTYRPGEQFF. CDR3 nucleotides: TGTGCCAGTACCTATCGACCCGGGGAGCAGTTCTTC.

The J gene is TRBJ2-3, the V gene TRBV27, with a possible D match to TRBD2 (5 bases). CDR1 and CDR2 from the germline V gene are MNHEY and SMNVEV (reference sequence). The CDR3 totals 12 residues. With 8 bases removed from V and 3 bases from J, the gap between germline ends came to 9 bases. CDR3 loop: CASWRVTDTQYF. CDR3 coding DNA: TGTGCCAGCTGGCGGGTTACAGATACGCAGTATTTT.

The chain employs TRBV5-4 and TRBJ2-1, with 11 positions matching TRBD2. V lost 4 bases, J lost 6 bases, and 9 bases stayed unmatched. Per germline, CDR1 SGHNT and CDR2 YYREEE (reference sequence). The CDR3 is 16 residues long. CDR3 nucleotides: TGTGCCAGCAGCCACCCTACGGGACTAGCGGCCAATGAGCAGTTCTTC. This sequence encodes CASSHPTGLAANEQFF.

In the case of this clone: At the DNA level, this CDR3 is encoded by other sequences in the same sample as well. DNA for the CDR3: TGTGCCAGCAGCCCCAGAGGTTACGAGCAGTACTTC. Its translation: CASSPRGYEQYF. The chain uses TRBV12-3 or TRBV12-4 and TRBJ2-7, with D unresolved. The CDR3 has 12 amino acids. V was cut by 6 bases and J by 4 bases, with 10 bases left in between.

This chain links TRBV2 with TRBJ1-2; D is possibly TRBD1 (5 bases). V lost 3 bases, J lost 8 bases, and 13 bases lay in between. The CDR3 covers 13 residues. Germline V gene lookup returns CDR1 SNHLY and CDR2 FYNNEI. The CDR3 DNA is TGTGCCAGCAGTGACCCAGGGTTGAGAGGCTACACCTTC. It yields the protein CASSDPGLRGYTF.

The chain is built from TRBV12-3 or TRBV12-4 and TRBJ2-4; 8 nucleotides match TRBD1. The CDR3 spans 13 residues. J lost 7 bases, V lost 6 bases, and 5 bases had no gene match. CDR3 bases: TGTGCCAGCAGCCGGACAGGGCCGAACATTCAGTACTTC. Amino acids: CASSRTGPNIQYF.

The chain recombines TRBV5-4 with TRBJ1-2; 9 bases align to TRBD1. Germline loops: CDR1 SGHNT, CDR2 YYREEE (reference sequence). The J segment lost 8 bases and the V segment lost 0 bases, leaving 8 bases of the junction unmatched. This CDR3 region has 15 residues. CDR3 protein: CASSLAQRQGDGYTF. CDR3 sequence (DNA): TGTGCCAGCAGCTTGGCCCAAAGACAGGGGGACGGCTACACCTTC.